What follows are 9 T cell receptor beta chains derived from one specimen sequenced in a study of T cell repertoires in cytomegalovirus infection. TCRdb re-called the reads with MiXCR, one entry per CDR3 protein. Altogether 400,000 to 600,000 distinct CDR3 sequences are present, more than 40% being singletons, with the ten largest covering around 45%. These TCRs' antigens remain unknown. The material was cultured PBMCs, obtained from culture after CMV antigen stimulation. The source is a human donor in good health (CMV status not recorded). Some clones in this sample may be carry-over from other donors' samples.

This chain joins TRBV7-2 and TRBJ1-2, with a possible D match to TRBD1 (6 bases). The germline V gene encodes CDR1 SGHTA and CDR2 FQGNSA. The CDR3 spans 14 residues. Trimming removed 5 bases at V and 7 bases at J, with 17 bases between. The CDR3 sequence: CASSPGPLQGGYTF. CDR3 DNA: TGTGCCAGCAGCCCGGGCCCCCTACAGGGTGGCTACACCTTC.

This clonotype was observed a few times. V is TRBV14 and J is TRBJ1-5; perhaps TRBD1 as D (5 bases). This CDR3 has 13 amino acids. The germline CDR1 and CDR2 sequences are SGHDN and FVKESK. V was pared by 6 bases and J by 5 bases, with 11 bases between. The CDR3 here is CASSVDNYQPQHF. In nucleotides, the CDR3 is TGTGCCAGCAGTGTGGACAACTATCAGCCCCAGCATTTT.

This clonotype was detected only a few times. The rearrangement links TRBV5-4 to TRBJ2-3; no clear D gene. V was trimmed by 2 bases and J by 5 bases, leaving 9 bases between them. Germline V gene lookup returns CDR1 SGHNT and CDR2 YYREEE (reference sequence). The CDR3 length is 13 residues. The CDR3 reads CASSFADQDTQYF. The CDR3 region has the DNA TGTGCCAGCAGCTTCGCCGACCAAGATACGCAGTATTTT.

This clonotype came up once. A much larger clone differs from this one at a single base, so this may be a read error. The V and J genes are TRBV27 and TRBJ1-1; D is perhaps TRBD1 (5 bases). The CDR3 consists of 14 residues. The germline CDR1 and CDR2 sequences are MNHEY and SMNVEV (reference sequence). V lost 2 bases, J lost 7 bases, and 14 bases lay in between. DNA of the CDR3: TGTGCCAGCAGTTTAAGTGGACGGACAAATGAAGCTTTCTTT. Translating it yields CASSLSGRTNEAFF.

The J gene is TRBJ1-2, the V gene TRBV7-6; D ambiguous. The CDR3 consists of 13 residues. Per germline, CDR1 SGHVS and CDR2 FNYEAQ. V was cut by 3 bases and J by 2 bases, with 7 bases left in between. CDR3: CASSFEWNYGYTF. The CDR3 nucleotides read TGTGCCAGCAGCTTTGAGTGGAACTATGGCTACACCTTC.

As to this clonotype: Possible read error: a much larger clone is one base away. The chain combines TRBV7-2 with TRBJ2-2, with D perhaps TRBD1 (6 bases). This CDR3 is 15 amino acids long. Germline V gene data show CDR1 as SGHTA and CDR2 as FQGNSA. The CDR3 region is CASSLGQGYTEELFF. The CDR3 DNA is TGTGCCAGCAGCTTAGGGCAGGGGTACACCGAGGAGCTGTTTTTT.

This clonotype turned up a few times. This rearrangement joins TRBV6-4 to TRBJ2-3; the D gene is possibly TRBD2 (6 bases). The CDR3 length is 16 residues. The V gene's germline CDR1 is MRHNA and CDR2 SNTAGT. V shed 0 bases and J shed 3 bases, with 13 bases lying between them. CDR3 sequence reads: CASSDSTTGSTDTQYF. DNA for the CDR3: TGTGCCAGCAGTGACTCGACTACCGGGAGTACAGATACGCAGTATTTT.

This clonotype was seen only a few times. V is TRBV5-1 and J is TRBJ2-5, with TRBD2 identical over 8 bases. Germline trimming cut 3 bases from V and 6 bases from J; bases unmatched to any gene: 4. Germline V gene lookup returns CDR1 SGHRS and CDR2 YFSETQ. The CDR3 sequence is 13 residues long. The CDR3 here is CASSSGGVQTQYF. CDR3 DNA: TGCGCCAGCAGCTCCGGGGGGGTACAGACCCAGTACTTC.

The rearrangement joins TRBV29-1 to TRBJ2-3; D is unresolved. The CDR3 loop spans 12 amino acids. Germline V gene data show CDR1 as SQVTM and CDR2 as ANQGSEA. Trimming removed 6 bases at V and 9 bases at J, with 16 bases between. The CDR3 here is CSVSLGSGTQYF. DNA of the CDR3: TGCAGCGTCTCCCTGGGGTCTGGCACGCAGTATTTT.